The rows below give T cell receptor beta chains drawn from one sample of a study of T cell clones after liver transplantation. Libraries were prepared by immunoSEQ multiplex PCR; TCRdb keeps only in-frame clonotypes and omits some of them. The sample gives approximately 75,000 clones, 80% of which show up once; 0.79% is in the top ten. The sequencing used CD4+ T cells from blood, collected 12 months after liver transplant. The receptors stem from a human patient who received a liver transplant. Some T cells may arise from the graft donor. Each CDR3 is given with its conserved first and last residue. D genes are given only for firm matches. Clone size is stated in some rows and not others, as once, few, many or a class when expanded.

V	J	size	D	DNA	CDR3
TRBV18	TRBJ2-5	NA	TRBD1	TGTGCCAGCTCACCCAACCCCTTCAGGACAGGTTCAGAGACCCAGTACTTC	CASSPNPFRTGSETQYF
TRBV6-6	TRBJ2-3	NA	NA	TGTGCCAGCAGTTACTCCGGGACGCGTGGTACGCAGTATTTT	CASSYSGTRGTQYF
TRBV5-1	TRBJ2-1	NA	TRBD1	TGCGCCAGCAGCTATGGGACAGGGGACAATGAGCAGTTCTTC	CASSYGTGDNEQFF
TRBV5-4	TRBJ2-3	NA	NA	TGTGCCAGCAGCTTGTTGGACAGCTACACAGATACGCAGTATTTT	CASSLLDSYTDTQYF
TRBV14	TRBJ1-1	NA	NA	TGTGCCTCGGCAATACAGGGATACACTGAAGCTTTCTTT	CASAIQGYTEAFF
TRBV5-1	TRBJ2-1	NA	TRBD2	TGCGCCAGCAGCTTAGCGGGGGCCACCTACAATGAGCAGTTCTTC	CASSLAGATYNEQFF
TRBV5-1	TRBJ2-5	NA	TRBD1	TGCGCCAGCAGCGTGACAGGGGGCGCTGAGACCCAGTACTTC	CASSVTGGAETQYF
TRBV28	TRBJ1-2	NA	TRBD1	TGTGCCAGCAGTTCACCGGGACAGGGGATGGTGAGGGGCTACACCTTC	CASSSPGQGMVRGYTF
TRBV7-3	TRBJ2-1	NA	TRBD2	TGTGCCAGCAGCTTAGGTCTAGCGGGTGGGGGTGAGCAGTTCTTC	CASSLGLAGGGEQFF
TRBV5-1	TRBJ2-5	few	NA	TGCGCCAGCAGCTTGGCCCCTCATAGGGGAGAGACCCAGTACTTC	CASSLAPHRGETQYF
TRBV4-2	TRBJ2-5	NA	NA	TGTGCCAGCAGCCCCTTATTCCGCGGGAAAGGAGAGACCCAGTACTTC	CASSPLFRGKGETQYF
TRBV7-2	TRBJ1-4	NA	NA	TGTGCCAGCAGCCCCGCAGGCCTGGGTGTGGGCGAAAAACTGTTTTTT	CASSPAGLGVGEKLFF
TRBV2	TRBJ1-1	NA	NA	TGTGCCAGTAGTTACTCTGAAGCTTTCTTT	CASSYSEAFF
TRBV5-4	TRBJ2-2	NA	TRBD2	TGTGCCAGCAGCCCGGTGCGCGGGAGAGGGGACACCGGGGAGCTGTTTTTT	CASSPVRGRGDTGELFF
TRBV27	TRBJ2-5	NA	NA	TGTGCCAGCAGGAGGACCCAGAGATATATAGAGACCCAGTACTTC	CASRRTQRYIETQYF
TRBV2	TRBJ2-3	once	TRBD2	TGTGCCAGCAGTCCCACCCCTAGACTAGCGGGAAGGGATACGCAGTATTTT	CASSPTPRLAGRDTQYF
TRBV5-1	TRBJ2-7	NA	TRBD2	TGCGCCAGCAGCTTGCTAGCGGGAGGCCCCCAGTCCTACGAGCAGTACTTC	CASSLLAGGPQSYEQYF
TRBV28	TRBJ2-5	NA	NA	TGTGCCAGCAGTTCCCTTGGACAGTTCCTAAAAGAGAGCCAGTACTTC	CASSSLGQFLKESQYF
TRBV6-5	TRBJ1-3	few	NA	TGTGCCAGCAGCAAACCGAGCTCTGGAAACACCATATATTTT	CASSKPSSGNTIYF
TRBV5-1	TRBJ2-3	NA	NA	TGCGCCAGCAGCTTGGAGGGACGGACAGATACGCAGTATTTT	CASSLEGRTDTQYF
TRBV28	TRBJ1-2	NA	TRBD1	TGTGCCAGCAGTTTCTCCGGGACAGGGAGTTGGTCAGGCTACACCTTC	CASSFSGTGSWSGYTF
TRBV10-1	TRBJ2-2	NA	NA	TGCGCCAGCAGTTACGGAGGGTCCGGGGAGCTGTTTTTT	CASSYGGSGELFF
TRBV7-6	TRBJ2-2	NA	NA	TGTGCCAGCAGCTTAGGGGTCGGCGCGAACACCGGGGAGCTGTTTTTT	CASSLGVGANTGELFF
TRBV28	TRBJ1-5	NA	NA	TGTGCCAGCAGTACAGGGTTTGAGCCCCAGCATTTT	CASSTGFEPQHF
TRBV18	TRBJ2-7	NA	TRBD1	TGTGCCAGCTCACCTGGGACAGGACCTTCCTACGAGCAGTACTTC	CASSPGTGPSYEQYF
TRBV28	TRBJ2-1	few	NA	TGTGCCAGCAGTTTATTTGAGCAGTTCTTC	CASSLFEQFF
TRBV28	TRBJ1-2	NA	NA	TGTGCCAGCAGTTTAGATCCAACAGGGAAGGGCTACACCTTC	CASSLDPTGKGYTF
TRBV2	TRBJ2-3	NA	TRBD2	TGTGCCCGTCAGCGGAGCGGGACTTGGGAAGATACGCAGTATTTT	CARQRSGTWEDTQYF
TRBV7-2	TRBJ2-3	NA	NA	TGTGCCAGCAGCTTTACCGGACCCACAGATACGCAGTATTTT	CASSFTGPTDTQYF
TRBV11-1	TRBJ1-1	NA	TRBD1	TGTGCCAGCAGCCCCGGGACAGGGCTTGGGAACACTGAAGCTTTCTTT	CASSPGTGLGNTEAFF
TRBV29-1	TRBJ1-1	NA	NA	TGCAGCGTCCTCCGGGGTAACACTGAAGCTTTCTTT	CSVLRGNTEAFF
TRBV7-2	TRBJ2-7	NA	TRBD2	TGTGCCAGCAGCCTTCTAAAGACTAGCGGCTCCTACGAGCAGTACTTC	CASSLLKTSGSYEQYF
TRBV23-1	TRBJ2-1	NA	NA	TGCGCCAGCAGTCAATCCGCAAAGGCCAGGGACAGGGTAGCGGGAAAGAACAATGAGCAGTTCTTC	CASSQSAKARDRVAGKNNEQFF
TRBV29-1	TRBJ2-3	NA	NA	TGCAGCGTGGATACAGATACGCAGTATTTT	CSVDTDTQYF
TRBV5-1	TRBJ1-3	NA	NA	TGCGCCAGCAGCTTAGATAGCTCTGGAAACACCATATATTTT	CASSLDSSGNTIYF
TRBV30	TRBJ2-6	NA	NA	TGTGCCTTTAAGCGGTCTGGGGCCAACGTCCTGACTTTC	CAFKRSGANVLTF
TRBV30	TRBJ2-2	many	NA	TGTGCCTGGAGTGTACGGGCGGCCCCCGCCGGGGAGCTGTTTTTT	CAWSVRAAPAGELFF
TRBV11-2	TRBJ2-7	once	NA	TGTGCCAGCAGCTTCCGCCTAAAAGAGTCCTACGAGCAGTACTTC	CASSFRLKESYEQYF
TRBV7-3	TRBJ1-1	medium-sized	TRBD1	TGTGCCAGCAGCGGGACAGGGAGGACTGAAGCTTTCTTT	CASSGTGRTEAFF
TRBV29-1	TRBJ2-3	NA	NA	TGCAGCGTTGATCTAGGCGCCACAGATACGCAGTATTTT	CSVDLGATDTQYF
TRBV7-9	TRBJ1-1	NA	TRBD1	TGTGCCAGCACCTTACAGGGGGCGGGTCTAGCTGAAGCTTTCTTT	CASTLQGAGLAEAFF
TRBV5-4	TRBJ2-2	once	TRBD2	TGTGCCAGCAGCTTAAGCACTAGCGGGTTTACCGGGGAGCTGTTTTTT	CASSLSTSGFTGELFF
TRBV9	TRBJ2-5	NA	NA	TGTGCCAGCAGCCCAGCTAAGTACCAAGAGACCCAGTACTTC	CASSPAKYQETQYF